The TCR beta chain described here comes from a study of blood T cells in healthy people across ages. Study summary: Template switching picked up about one barcoded beta molecule for each two T cells. Study-level points and caveats: PBMCs went unsorted, and a conclusive naive versus antigen-experienced comparison was therefore prevented. TCR beta diversity, measured per million T cells, fell in a roughly linear way with age.

The length of the CDR3 is 14 residues. CDR1 and CDR2 (germline): SQVTM, ANQGSEA. Trimming pared 8 bases from V and 4 bases from J, leaving 20 bases between. To note about this clonotype: The antigen is undetermined.

PCR was performed a second time for roughly 6 to 12 cycles using a sample-barcoded 5' primer and a J-beta primer mix. TCRdb recomputed calls from the 5' RACE reads with MiXCR, one row per CDR3 protein. This table has 1,500,000 or so distinct CDR3 sequences, 59% appearing once. Total RNA, at least 6 micrograms per sample, came from PBMCs. This chain joins TRBV29-1 and TRBJ1-1; D gene uncertain. Sequencing was done on a sample of blood. The sequence was collected from a man aged 18 to 29 in good health. The CDR3: CSPTREGRSTEAFF. CDR3 coding DNA: TGCAGCCCAACTCGGGAGGGCCGGAGCACTGAAGCTTTCTTT.